The rows below give T cell receptor beta chains drawn from one sample of a study of monozygotic twins with cystic fibrosis. Data came from immunoSEQ multiplex PCR; TCRdb stores just in-frame clones and leaves some out. Altogether about 32,000 clones are present, about 96% being singletons, with the ten largest covering around 0.15%. The specimen sequenced was blood. These receptors originate from a girl aged 2 to 9 with cystic fibrosis. Each CDR3 is given without its conserved first and last residue. Size tells how often a clone was seen (once, few, many) or the class of an expanded clone, and some rows leave it out.

v_call | cdr3_length | clone_size | cdr3_aa
TRBV11-3 | 11 | . | ASSLEAGQEAF
TRBV5-6 | 12 | . | ASSLANRNYEQY
TRBV6-5 | 12 | . | ASSYDRILYGYT
TRBV5-6 | 14 | . | ASSPAGGYGANVLT
TRBV28 | 12 | . | ASTRPQTNYGYT
TRBV9 | 14 | . | ASSVGQGARHNEQF
TRBV6-5 | 13 | once | ASSYSTFSREKLF
TRBV7-2 | 15 | . | ASSFWASGRGYDEQF
TRBV27 | 15 | . | ASSRVSGTSPHNEQF
TRBV10-3 | 15 | . | AISEYSVGRMNTEAF
TRBV2 | 13 | once | ASSVVAGEIETQY
TRBV28 | 12 | . | ASSEGGLNYGYT
TRBV5-1 | 11 | . | ASSLVGQGEAF
TRBV5-5 | 11 | few | ASSATGDQPQH
TRBV19 | 9 | . | ATGHLYGYT
TRBV30 | 9 | . | AWSGGYEQY
TRBV7-8 | 11 | . | ASSLARGDTQY
TRBV19 | 16 | . | ASSVSLGREGSSYEQY
TRBV7-9 | 13 | . | ASSHGTSGGNEQF
TRBV6-4 | 8 | . | ASMSYGYT
TRBV5-1 | 12 | . | ASSPGQIPMELF
TRBV7-9 | 11 | . | ASGRAPYNEQF
TRBV2 | 12 | . | ASKGRRDFYEQY
TRBV27 | 13 | . | ASSQTGQNNEKLF
TRBV7-8 | 11 | . | ASSLDGPYEQY
TRBV11-2 | 10 | . | ASSFWGETQY
TRBV6-6 | 11 | . | ASSGTGGAGQY
TRBV10-2 | 13 | . | ASSEASGHGDTQY